This TCR beta chain emerged from a study of blood T cell repertoires in COVID-19. Study details: The cDNA or gDNA used as material had been derived from T cells, B-cell-depleted T cells, or PBMCs.

The study drew participants aged about 18 to 90 years from roughly 25 US areas. Self-reported history from a screening survey and questionnaire set each donor's cohort. This clone was recorded a few times. The V gene's germline CDR1 is MNHEY and CDR2 SVGAGI. Trimming took off 4 bases at V and 7 bases at J, with 5 bases between the two ends. The CDR3 totals 11 residues. As handled by the study authors: By means of reference gene primer amplification, nucleated cell counts were estimated. TCRdb's copy holds only in-frame clones and misses some; the assay was immunoSEQ multiplex PCR. D and trimming were read from the DNA, whereas the V and J calls and clone size are those reported in that table. Of approximately 200,000 clones listed, roughly four fifths are singletons.

The origin of this receptor is a woman between 40 and 50 years old with acute COVID-19. This sequence joins TRBV6-5 and TRBJ1-3, with no clear D. Sequenced: PBMCs or T cells enriched from blood (not recorded which). Here the CDR3 reads CASSSVNTIYF. DNA for the CDR3: TGTGCCAGCAGTTCCGTGAACACCATATATTTT.